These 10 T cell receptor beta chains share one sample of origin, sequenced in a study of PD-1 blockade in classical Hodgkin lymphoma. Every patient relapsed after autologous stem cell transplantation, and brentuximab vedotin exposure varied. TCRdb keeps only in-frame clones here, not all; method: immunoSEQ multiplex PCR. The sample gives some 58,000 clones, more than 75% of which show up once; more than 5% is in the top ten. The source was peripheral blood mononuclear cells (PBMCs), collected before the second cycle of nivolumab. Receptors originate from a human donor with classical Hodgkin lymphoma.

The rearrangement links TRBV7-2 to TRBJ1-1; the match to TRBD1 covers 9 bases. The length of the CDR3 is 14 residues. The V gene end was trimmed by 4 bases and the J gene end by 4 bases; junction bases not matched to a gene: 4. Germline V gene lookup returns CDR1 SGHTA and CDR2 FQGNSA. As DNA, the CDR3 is TGTGCCAGCAGCTCTACAGGGGGCGTCACTGAAGCTTTCTTT. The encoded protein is CASSSTGGVTEAFF.

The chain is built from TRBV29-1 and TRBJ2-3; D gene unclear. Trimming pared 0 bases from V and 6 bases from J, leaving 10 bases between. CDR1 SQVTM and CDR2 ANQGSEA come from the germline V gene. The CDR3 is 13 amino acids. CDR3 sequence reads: CSVEELLGDTQYF. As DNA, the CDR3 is TGCAGCGTTGAAGAACTATTAGGTGATACGCAGTATTTT.

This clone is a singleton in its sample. The CDR3 nucleotides are TGCAGCGTTTCCCCCAACACGTTCCCGGGAACGTCCACTGAAGCTTTCTTT. It encodes CSVSPNTFPGTSTEAFF. This rearrangement joins TRBV29-1 to TRBJ1-1; no definite D call. The CDR3 loop spans 17 amino acids. Germline assignment: CDR1 SQVTM and CDR2 ANQGSEA. V was clipped by 5 bases and J by 4 bases, with 26 bases between them.

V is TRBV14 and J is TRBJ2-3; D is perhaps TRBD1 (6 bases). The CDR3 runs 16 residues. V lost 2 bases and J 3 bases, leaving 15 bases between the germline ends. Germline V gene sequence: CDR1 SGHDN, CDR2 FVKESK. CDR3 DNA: TGTGCCAGCAGCCAACTGGGGGCCACGGGTACAGATACGCAGTATTTT. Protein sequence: CASSQLGATGTDTQYF. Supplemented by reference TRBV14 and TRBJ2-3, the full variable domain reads EAGVTQFPSHSVIEKGQTVTLRCDPISGHDNLYWYRRVMGKEIKFLLHFVKESKQDESGMPNNRFLAERTGGTYSTLKVQPAELEDSGVYFCASSQLGATGTDTQYFGPGTRLTVL.

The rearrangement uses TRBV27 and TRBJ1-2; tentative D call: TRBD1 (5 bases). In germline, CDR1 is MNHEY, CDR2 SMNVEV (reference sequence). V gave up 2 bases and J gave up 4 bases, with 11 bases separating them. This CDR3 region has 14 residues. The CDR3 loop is CASSLRGGGYGYTF. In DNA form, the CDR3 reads TGTGCCAGCAGTTTAAGGGGTGGGGGCTATGGCTACACCTTC.

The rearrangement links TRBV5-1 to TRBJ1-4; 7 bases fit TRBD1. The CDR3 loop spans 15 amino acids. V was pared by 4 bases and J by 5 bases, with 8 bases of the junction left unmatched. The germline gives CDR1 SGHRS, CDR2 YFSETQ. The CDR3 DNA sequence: TGCGCCAGCAGCCCCACAGGGGAGGGAAATGAAAAACTGTTTTTT. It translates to CASSPTGEGNEKLFF.

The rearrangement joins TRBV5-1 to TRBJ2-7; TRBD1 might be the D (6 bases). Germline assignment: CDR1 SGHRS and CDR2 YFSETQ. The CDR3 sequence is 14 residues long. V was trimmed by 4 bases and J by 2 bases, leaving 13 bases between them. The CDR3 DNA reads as TGCGCCAGCAGCGTAAACAGGGAACCCTACGAGCAGTACTTC. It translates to CASSVNREPYEQYF.

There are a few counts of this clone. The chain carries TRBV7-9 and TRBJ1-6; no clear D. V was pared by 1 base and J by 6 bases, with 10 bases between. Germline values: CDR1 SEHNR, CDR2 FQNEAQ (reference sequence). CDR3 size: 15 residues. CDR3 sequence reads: CASSLEGLGNSPLHF. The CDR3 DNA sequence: TGTGCCAGCAGCTTAGAAGGGTTGGGTAATTCACCCCTCCACTTT.

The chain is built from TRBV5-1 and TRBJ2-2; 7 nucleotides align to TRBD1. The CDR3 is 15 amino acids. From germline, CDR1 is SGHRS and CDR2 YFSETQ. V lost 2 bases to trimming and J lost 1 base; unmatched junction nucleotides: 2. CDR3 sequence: CASSLQGLNTGELFF. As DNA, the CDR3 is TGCGCCAGCAGCTTACAGGGGTTGAACACCGGGGAGCTGTTTTTT.

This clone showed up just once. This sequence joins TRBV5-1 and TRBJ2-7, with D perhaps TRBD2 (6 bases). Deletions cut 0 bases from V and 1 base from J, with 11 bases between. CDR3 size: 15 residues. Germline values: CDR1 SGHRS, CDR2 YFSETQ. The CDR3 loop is CASSLVSGTSYEQYF. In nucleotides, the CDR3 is TGCGCCAGCAGCTTGGTATCGGGGACTTCCTACGAGCAGTACTTC.